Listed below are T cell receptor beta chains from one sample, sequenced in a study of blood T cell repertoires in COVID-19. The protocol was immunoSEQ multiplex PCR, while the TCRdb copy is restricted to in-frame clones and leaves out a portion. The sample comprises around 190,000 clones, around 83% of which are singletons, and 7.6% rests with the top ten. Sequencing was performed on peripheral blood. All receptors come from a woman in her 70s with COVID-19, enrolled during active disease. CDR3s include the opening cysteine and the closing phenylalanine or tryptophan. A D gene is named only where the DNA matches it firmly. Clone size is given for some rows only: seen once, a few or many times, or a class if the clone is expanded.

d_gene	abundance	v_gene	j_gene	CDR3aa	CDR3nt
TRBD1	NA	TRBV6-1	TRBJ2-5	CASSDQQGPITTQYF	TGTGCCAGCAGTGACCAACAGGGGCCGATAACGACCCAGTACTTC
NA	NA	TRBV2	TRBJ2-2	CASSEGRGSLNTGELFF	TGTGCCAGCAGTGAGGGGCGGGGCAGTCTGAACACCGGGGAGCTGTTTTTT
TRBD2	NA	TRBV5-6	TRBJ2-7	CASSLGWSGSSSEQYF	TGTGCCAGCAGCTTGGGGTGGAGCGGGAGCAGTTCCGAGCAGTACTTC
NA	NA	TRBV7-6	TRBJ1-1	CASSPGTFNTEAFF	TGTGCCAGCAGCCCCGGGACATTCAACACTGAAGCTTTCTTT
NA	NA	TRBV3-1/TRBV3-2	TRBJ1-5	CASSQDAGAGQPQHF	TGTGCCAGCAGCCAAGATGCAGGGGCGGGTCAGCCCCAGCATTTT
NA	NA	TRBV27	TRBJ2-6	CASSPLPPLLNSGSGANVLTF	TGTGCCAGCAGTCCCCTCCCACCACTACTTAATTCTGGGTCTGGGGCCAACGTCCTGACTTTC
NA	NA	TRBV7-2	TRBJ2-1	CASSLGRGAYYEQFF	TGTGCCAGCAGCTTAGGACGGGGGGCGTATTATGAGCAGTTCTTC
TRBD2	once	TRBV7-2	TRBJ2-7	CASSLDGLRGGEQYF	TGTGCCAGCAGCTTAGACGGTCTTCGGGGGGGCGAGCAGTACTTC
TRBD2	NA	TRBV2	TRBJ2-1	CASTAPGLAGSEGEQFF	TGTGCCAGCACAGCTCCCGGACTAGCGGGTTCTGAGGGTGAGCAGTTCTTC
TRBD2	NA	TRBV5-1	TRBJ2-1	CASSFSLAGGDEQFF	TGCGCCAGCAGCTTCTCGCTAGCGGGAGGGGATGAGCAGTTCTTC
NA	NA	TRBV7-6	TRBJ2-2	CASSPNTGELFF	TGTGCCAGCAGCCCAAACACCGGGGAGCTGTTTTTT